One and the same sample provided the 29 T cell receptor beta chains below, sequenced in a study of T-cell reconstitution after alpha-beta-depleted transplantation in children. Researchers prepared the TCRbeta library using unique molecular identifiers, the study reports. A single record per CDR3 protein comes from TCRdb applying MiXCR to the PCR reads. Here the sample spans under 850,000 distinct CDR3 sequences, about 12% being singletons. Sequenced material: PBMCs, taken before TCRalphabeta/CD19-depleted stem cell transplant. The source is a girl aged 2 to 10 with congenital amegakaryocytic thrombocytopenia, due to receive a stem cell transplant.

About this clonotype: A read error may explain this, as a much larger clone is one base away. This is likely a read error, given that the CDR3 carries no conserved phenylalanine or tryptophan at its end. The J gene is TRBJ1-2, the V gene TRBV29-1; D is perhaps TRBD1 (5 bases). The V gene's germline CDR1 is SQVTM and CDR2 ANQGSEA. V was shortened by 2 bases and J by 4 bases, with 8 bases between the two germline ends. This CDR3 has 12 residues. As DNA, the CDR3 is TGCAGCGTTGAACCAGGGACCTATGGCTACACCATC. It encodes CSVEPGTYGYTI.

This clonotype was seen at least ten times. The genes are TRBV20-1 and TRBJ2-3; D is ambiguous. The CDR3 is made up of 15 amino acids. Germline CDR1 is DFQATT and CDR2 is SNEGSKA (reference sequence). Deletions cut 3 bases from V and 2 bases from J, with 15 bases between. The CDR3 protein is CSASSPQESTDTQYF. The DNA of the CDR3 is TGCAGTGCTAGCTCCCCCCAGGAGTCCACAGATACGCAGTATTTT.

This clonotype occurred many times. The J gene is TRBJ2-1, the V gene TRBV20-1; 7 bases agree with TRBD2. CDR3 length equals 13 residues. The germline gives CDR1 DFQATT, CDR2 SNEGSKA (reference sequence). The J segment lost 8 bases and the V segment lost 6 bases, leaving 10 bases of the junction unmatched. DNA of the CDR3: TGCAGTGCGTCGACTAGCCCAAGCCATGAGCAGTTCTTC. Translated, it gives CSASTSPSHEQFF.

Only one count was recorded for this clonotype. This may arise from a read error, as a much more abundant clone is one base away. The rearrangement links TRBV12-3 or TRBV12-4 to TRBJ2-1, with 7 bases lining up with TRBD2. The V segment lost 6 bases and the J segment 6 bases; nucleotides outside the gene matches: 5. The CDR3 totals 13 residues. Written as DNA, the CDR3 is TGTGCCAGCAGACATAGCGGGCGCAATGAGCAGTTCTTC. This encodes CASRHSGRNEQFF.

The chain carries TRBV20-1 and TRBJ2-3, with 7 bases aligning to TRBD1. The CDR3 runs to 13 residues. Per germline, CDR1 DFQATT and CDR2 SNEGSKA (reference sequence). The J segment lost 5 bases and the V segment lost 5 bases, leaving 7 bases of the junction unmatched. The chain's CDR3 is CSAPTGVGDTQYF. The CDR3 coding sequence is TGCAGTGCTCCCACAGGGGTTGGAGATACGCAGTATTTT.

In its sample, this clonotype was seen a few times. V gene TRBV7-7 combines with J gene TRBJ2-1; D possibly corresponds to TRBD1 (5 bases). The CDR3 runs to 13 residues. From germline, CDR1 is SSHAT and CDR2 FNYEAQ (reference sequence). Trimming took off 2 bases at V and 8 bases at J, with 10 bases between the two ends. CDR3 loop: CASSLKGSDEQFF. Written as DNA, the CDR3 is TGTGCCAGCAGCTTAAAGGGGTCGGATGAGCAGTTCTTC.

This clonotype occurred many times. CDR3: CASSPKDVGRVSSYEQYF. DNA for the CDR3: TGCGCCAGCAGCCCAAAGGACGTAGGCCGGGTAAGCTCCTACGAGCAGTACTTC. The V and J genes are TRBV4-1 and TRBJ2-7; D is ambiguous. The CDR3 totals 18 residues. The germline V gene has CDR1 MGHRA and CDR2 YSYEKL. V gave up 4 bases and J gave up 0 bases, with 22 bases separating them.

This clonotype was recorded at least ten times. This chain joins TRBV5-1 and TRBJ2-2, with a weak D call TRBD2 (5 bases). With 5 bases removed from V and 0 bases from J, the gap between germline ends came to 8 bases. The V gene's germline CDR1 is SGHRS and CDR2 YFSETQ. This CDR3 is built from 14 residues. CDR3 sequence (DNA): TGCGCCAGCAGACCAGCGGCGAACACCGGGGAGCTGTTTTTT. Its translation is CASRPAANTGELFF.

This clonotype was recorded at least ten times. The rearrangement uses TRBV7-8 and TRBJ2-5, with TRBD2 identical over 8 bases. Germline V lookup: CDR1 SGHVS, CDR2 FQNEAQ. This CDR3 contains 16 residues. V lost 5 bases, J lost 4 bases, and 12 bases stayed unmatched. CDR3 protein: CASSKGTSGTVETQYF. CDR3 sequence (DNA): TGTGCCAGCAGCAAAGGAACTAGCGGAACCGTAGAGACCCAGTACTTC.

The sample holds a few counts of this clonotype. V gene TRBV4-1 combines with J gene TRBJ2-7, with a tentative D call TRBD2 (6 bases). This CDR3 spans 16 amino acids. Trimming stripped 1 base from V and 0 bases from J, with 13 bases between. Germline CDR1 reads MGHRA; CDR2 reads YSYEKL. CDR3 amino acids: CASSQGRGSGSYEQYF. The CDR3 coding sequence is TGCGCCAGCAGCCAAGGCCGCGGTAGCGGCTCCTACGAGCAGTACTTC.

This clonotype appeared many times. The rearrangement links TRBV29-1 to TRBJ2-1, with D possibly matching TRBD2 (6 bases). Per the germline V gene, CDR1 is SQVTM and CDR2 is ANQGSEA. The CDR3 covers 16 residues. V was shortened by 2 bases and J by 0 bases, with 14 bases between the two germline ends. The CDR3 loop reads CSVETWTKSSYNEQFF. The CDR3 bases are TGCAGCGTTGAAACGTGGACTAAAAGCTCCTACAATGAGCAGTTCTTC.

In its sample, this clonotype was seen many times. The chain joins TRBV5-1 to TRBJ2-1; 8 nucleotides agree with TRBD2. The CDR3 consists of 17 residues. Germline V CDR1 and CDR2: SGHRS, YFSETQ. The V gene end was trimmed by 1 base and the J gene end by 0 bases; junction bases not matched to a gene: 6. The CDR3 nucleotides read TGCGCCAGCAGCTTGACCCTGGGGACTAGCTCCTACAATGAGCAGTTCTTC. As protein: CASSLTLGTSSYNEQFF.

The chain joins TRBV25-1 to TRBJ1-1; D call uncertain. V lost 10 bases and J lost 3, with 12 bases in between. Germline loops: CDR1 MGHDK, CDR2 SYGVNS. This CDR3 is built from 12 residues. The DNA for the CDR3 is TGTGCCACCGGTGGGGATTACACTGAAGCTTTCTTT. This encodes CATGGDYTEAFF. The complete variable domain, with remaining parts taken from reference TRBV25-1 and TRBJ1-1, reads EADIYQTPRYLVIGTGKKITLECSQTMGHDKMYWYQQDPGMELHLIHYSYGVNSTEKGDLSSESTVSRIRTEHFPLTLESARPSHTSQYLCATGGDYTEAFFGQGTRLTVV.

This clonotype appeared many times. The CDR3 is CAISALQGSSGANVLTF. CDR3 sequence (DNA): TGTGCCATCAGCGCACTGCAGGGGTCATCTGGGGCCAACGTCCTGACTTTC. J is TRBJ2-6 and V is TRBV10-3, with D perhaps matching TRBD1 (6 bases). CDR3 length equals 17 residues. CDR1 is ENHRY, CDR2 SYGVKD, per germline. Trimming left V 6 bases short and J 1 base short, with 16 bases between.

This clonotype appeared a few times. The chain's CDR3 is CASSHSPGLSYEQYF. The CDR3 nucleotides are TGTGCCAGCAGCCATTCCCCGGGACTGTCCTACGAGCAGTACTTC. This chain links TRBV12-3 or TRBV12-4 with TRBJ2-7; TRBD2 is a possible D gene (6 bases). Trimming pared 6 bases from V and 1 base from J, leaving 16 bases between. The CDR3 is 15 residues long.

This chain joins TRBV7-2 and TRBJ2-1, with 10 bases identical to TRBD2. With V trimmed by 4 bases and J by 4 bases, 7 bases remained unmatched. CDR1 is SGHTA and CDR2 is FQGNSA in the germline V gene. CDR3 size: 16 residues. The CDR3 region is CASSSTSGRAYNEQFF. The CDR3 nucleotides read TGTGCCAGCAGCTCAACGAGCGGGAGGGCGTACAATGAGCAGTTCTTC.

This clonotype was counted a few times. V and J are TRBV28 and TRBJ2-7, with 7 nucleotides matching TRBD2. This CDR3 is built from 15 residues. Germline-derived CDR1 and CDR2 are MDHEN and SYDVKM. Trimming at V came to 6 bases and at J to 0 bases, leaving 8 bases not matched to a gene. CDR3 DNA sequence: TGTGCCAGCAGCTACCGACTAGCCTTCTCCTACGAGCAGTACTTC. It yields the protein CASSYRLAFSYEQYF. Filled out from reference TRBV28 and TRBJ2-7, the complete variable domain reads DVKVTQSSRYLVKRTGEKVFLECVQDMDHENMFWYRQDPGLGLRLIYFSYDVKMKEKGDIPEGYSVSREKKERFSLILESASTNQTSMYLCASSYRLAFSYEQYFGPGTRLTVT.

This clonotype came up many times. The rearrangement links TRBV5-6 to TRBJ2-7; D is ambiguous. V lost 2 bases and J 5 bases, leaving 8 bases between the germline ends. The CDR3 is 12 residues long. Germline values: CDR1 SGHDT, CDR2 YYEEEE. This CDR3 reads CASSFQKNEQYF. The CDR3 DNA is TGTGCCAGCAGCTTCCAGAAAAACGAGCAGTACTTC.

This clonotype was observed many times. CDR3 protein: CASSLDWGLTAQETQYF. DNA of the CDR3: TGTGCCAGCAGCTTGGATTGGGGGCTTACCGCCCAAGAGACCCAGTACTTC. The chain carries TRBV5-6 and TRBJ2-5, with D perhaps matching TRBD1 (6 bases). This CDR3 is 17 amino acids long. The ends were cut back, 0 bases at V and 1 base at J, with 16 bases in the middle. Germline V gives CDR1 SGHDT, CDR2 YYEEEE. Full variable domain (remainder filled in from reference TRBV5-6 and TRBJ2-5): DAGVTQSPTHLIKTRGQQVTLRCSPKSGHDTVSWYQQALGQGPQFIFQYYEEEERQRGNFPDRFSGHQFPNYSSELNVNALLLGDSALYLCASSLDWGLTAQETQYFGPGTRLLVL.

This chain uses TRBV30 with TRBJ2-2, with unresolved D. The V end was cut by 3 bases, the J end by 4 bases, with 12 bases between. Germline lookup yields CDR1 GTSNPN and CDR2 SVGIG (reference sequence). The CDR3 is 14 amino acids. The CDR3 spells CAWSADSVTGELFF. The CDR3 bases are TGTGCCTGGAGCGCCGACTCGGTCACCGGGGAGCTGTTTTTT.

In this sample, this clonotype turned up once. The chain carries TRBV3-1 and TRBJ2-6; D may be TRBD1 (5 bases). Between the trimmed V and J ends, which lost 3 bases and 2 bases, there was a span of 11 bases. The CDR3 length is 16 residues. CDR1 is LGHDT, CDR2 YNNKEL, per germline (reference sequence). The CDR3 loop reads CASSQEQGTGANVLTF. CDR3 in DNA: TGTGCCAGCAGCCAGGAGCAGGGAACTGGGGCCAACGTCCTGACTTTC.

The chain is built from TRBV20-1 and TRBJ2-3, with 9 bases matching TRBD2. Germline V gene sequence: CDR1 DFQATT, CDR2 SNEGSKA (reference sequence). The CDR3 consists of 18 residues. With V trimmed by 0 bases and J by 5 bases, 15 bases remained unmatched. The CDR3 loop is CSARDALAGTNRGDTQYF. CDR3 DNA sequence: TGCAGTGCTAGAGACGCCCTAGCGGGAACAAACAGGGGAGATACGCAGTATTTT.

The rearrangement uses TRBV13 and TRBJ2-1; D may match TRBD1 or TRBD2 (5 bases each). The CDR3 extends over 17 amino acids. Germline V gene data show CDR1 as PRHDT and CDR2 as FYEKMQ (reference sequence). Trimming removed 5 bases from V and 0 bases from J, with 17 bases in between. CDR3: CASSHTAGTDSYNEQFF. The CDR3 nucleotides are TGTGCCAGCAGCCACACCGCCGGGACGGACTCCTACAATGAGCAGTTCTTC. The whole variable domain, filled in from reference TRBV13 and TRBJ2-1, reads AAGVIQSPRHLIKEKRETATLKCYPIPRHDTVYWYQQGPGQDPQFLISFYEKMQSDKGSIPDRFSAQQFSDYHSELNMSSLELGDSALYFCASSHTAGTDSYNEQFFGPGTRLTVL.

The sample holds many counts of this clonotype. This rearrangement joins TRBV6-5 to TRBJ2-7; no clear D. There are 13 residues in the CDR3. Between the trimmed V and J ends, which lost 2 bases and 2 bases, there was a span of 7 bases. Germline V lookup: CDR1 MNHEY, CDR2 SVGAGI. In DNA form, the CDR3 reads TGTGCCAGCAGTTACGCTAGGACCTACGAGCAGTACTTC. Translating gives CASSYARTYEQYF.

This chain connects TRBV7-8 to TRBJ1-3; 7 bases agree with TRBD1. V lost 5 bases to trimming and J lost 2 bases; unmatched junction nucleotides: 9. Germline loops: CDR1 SGHVS, CDR2 FQNEAQ. The CDR3 totals 16 residues. CDR3 protein: CASSLQGDSTGNTIYF. The DNA for the CDR3 is TGTGCCAGCAGCCTTCAGGGGGATAGCACTGGAAACACCATATATTTT.

The sample holds a few counts of this clonotype. The chain employs TRBV11-3 and TRBJ2-3; D remains ambiguous. The germline V gene has CDR1 SGHNT and CDR2 YENEEA. The CDR3 is 15 amino acids. V lost 4 bases, J lost 7 bases, and 18 bases lay in between. The CDR3 DNA reads TGTGCCAGCAGCTGGGGAAGATCTCCCCGAAATACGCAGTATTTT. Amino acids: CASSWGRSPRNTQYF.

This clonotype was seen at least ten times. The genes are TRBV20-1 and TRBJ2-7; D is ambiguous. Germline V gene lookup returns CDR1 DFQATT and CDR2 SNEGSKA (reference sequence). V gave up 3 bases and J gave up 3 bases, with 9 bases separating them. CDR3 length: 12 residues. Here the CDR3 reads CSASLNLYEQYF. The CDR3 region has the DNA TGCAGTGCTAGTTTAAACCTCTACGAGCAGTACTTC.

Points on this clonotype: A read error is possible here, since a much larger clone lies one base away. CDR3 sequence: CASSQTATSGPTGYNEQFF. CDR3 DNA: TGCGCCAGCAGCCAGACCGCGACTAGCGGTCCAACGGGGTACAATGAGCAGTTCTTC. V gene TRBV5-1 combines with J gene TRBJ2-1, with 9 bases matching TRBD2. This CDR3 is 19 amino acids long. From germline, CDR1 is SGHRS and CDR2 YFSETQ. V shed 4 bases, J shed 4 bases, and the junction held 18 bases outside the gene matches.

There are many counts of this clonotype. The V gene is TRBV28, the J gene TRBJ1-1, with D tentatively TRBD1 (5 bases). CDR3 length: 14 amino acids. The germline V gene encodes CDR1 MDHEN and CDR2 SYDVKM. V lost 3 bases and J 6 bases, leaving 14 bases between the germline ends. The CDR3 region has the DNA TGTGCCAGCAGTTTTTTGGGGGGTGCGGCTGAAGCTTTCTTT. It yields the protein CASSFLGGAAEAFF.